This TCR beta chain came from a study of T cell repertoires in cytomegalovirus infection. TCRdb reprocessed the reads via MiXCR and lists one record per CDR3 protein. This repertoire shows roughly 860,000 distinct CDR3 sequences, approximately 32% found once; its top ten account for under 15%. The germline gives CDR1 MGHRA, CDR2 YSYEKL. There are 16 residues in the CDR3. Between the trimmed V and J ends, which lost 3 bases and 3 bases, there was a span of 17 bases. About this clonotype itself: What it binds is not known.

The clonotype comes from a human donor in good health (CMV status not recorded). Some clones in this sample may be carry-over from other donors' samples. This chain joins TRBV4-1 and TRBJ1-1, with D unresolved. The specimen was cultured CD8+ T cells from PBMCs, collected from culture after CMV antigen stimulation. The CDR3 protein is CASSQGPEGLDTEAFF. CDR3 bases: TGCGCCAGCAGCCAGGGCCCCGAAGGGTTGGACACTGAAGCTTTCTTT.